A single sample is the source of the 18 T cell receptor beta chains below, sequenced in a study of T cells expressing NK-cell markers. TCRdb re-called the 5' RACE reads; every CDR3 protein appears as one record, without DNA. The sample has approximately 460,000 distinct CDR3 sequences. Sequencing was done on a sample of blood T cells: a sorted CD56 or NKG2C T cell subset, CD4+ or CD8+ T cells, or bulk PBMC T cells (not recorded which). The receptor source for this set is a woman between 18 and 69 years old in good health.

The gene calls are TRBV30 and TRBJ1-1; lacking DNA, the TRBD1 call made by TCRdb goes unchecked. CDR3 length: 14 residues. Germline assignment: CDR1 GTSNPN and CDR2 SVGIG (reference sequence). The CDR3 region is CAWKRQGEHTEAFF. The whole variable domain, filled in from reference TRBV30 and TRBJ1-1, reads SQTIHQWPATLVQPVGSPLSLECTVEGTSNPNLYWYRQAAGRGLQLLFYSVGIGQISSEVPQNLSASRPQDRQFILSSKKLLLSDSGFYLCAWKRQGEHTEAFFGQGTRLTVV.

The chain recombines TRBV19 with TRBJ1-1; TCRdb's D gene call, TRBD1, goes unchecked for lack of DNA. This CDR3 comprises 15 residues. Germline V lookup: CDR1 LNHDA, CDR2 SQIVND (reference sequence). The CDR3 is CASRRGMGRNTEAFF.

CDR3 sequence reads: CASSVGDRVAFF. The chain carries TRBV9 and TRBJ1-1; the TCRdb D gene call, TRBD1, has no DNA to confirm it. Germline loops: CDR1 SGDLS, CDR2 YYNGEE. The CDR3 runs 12 residues. Supplemented by reference TRBV9 and TRBJ1-1, the full variable domain reads DSGVTQTPKHLITATGQRVTLRCSPRSGDLSVYWYQQSLDQGLQFLIQYYNGEERAKGNILERFSAQQFPDLHSELNLSSLELGDSALYFCASSVGDRVAFFGQGTRLTVV.

The rearrangement uses TRBV28 and TRBJ2-7; TCRdb proposes TRBD1, but this gene call is untestable without DNA. This CDR3 is 14 amino acids long. CDR1 and CDR2 from the germline V gene are MDHEN and SYDVKM. The CDR3 protein is CASSYRQGAYEQYF. The whole variable domain, remainder taken from reference TRBV28 and TRBJ2-7, is DVKVTQSSRYLVKRTGEKVFLECVQDMDHENMFWYRQDPGLGLRLIYFSYDVKMKEKGDIPEGYSVSREKKERFSLILESASTNQTSMYLCASSYRQGAYEQYFGPGTRLTVT.

The chain recombines TRBV6-1 with TRBJ2-1; TCRdb names TRBD1, which stays unverified in the absence of DNA. The CDR3 is made up of 15 amino acids. Germline CDR1 reads MNHNS; CDR2 reads SASEGT. CDR3 residues: CASSPDTPSYNEQFF.

The V gene is TRBV11-3, the J gene TRBJ2-1; TCRdb's assignment of TRBD2 cannot be checked, as there is no DNA. Germline lookup yields CDR1 SGHNT and CDR2 YENEEA. The CDR3 is made up of 14 amino acids. The CDR3 spells CASSFGTKYNEQFF. The full variable domain, completed using reference TRBV11-3 and TRBJ2-1, is EAGVVQSPRYKIIEKKQPVAFWCNPISGHNTLYWYLQNLGQGPELLIRYENEEAVDDSQLPKDRFSAERLKGVDSTLKIQPAELGDSAVYLCASSFGTKYNEQFFGPGTRLTVL.

V and J are TRBV10-3 and TRBJ2-5; there is no DNA to check the TCRdb D call of TRBD2. CDR1 and CDR2 (germline): ENHRY, SYGVKD. The CDR3 consists of 15 residues. CDR3 residues: CAISSGSSGKETQYF.

The chain links TRBV4-3 to TRBJ2-7; TCRdb designates TRBD2, a call that cannot be tested without DNA. From germline, CDR1 is LGHNA and CDR2 YSLEER. This CDR3 has 14 residues. CDR3 region: CASSQDWGGDEQYF.

This chain connects TRBV7-2 to TRBJ2-7; TCRdb's D call, TRBD2, is unchecked because there is no DNA. This CDR3 contains 14 residues. Germline assignment: CDR1 SGHTA and CDR2 FQGNSA. The CDR3 here is CASTSRGRSYEQYF.

The chain links TRBV18 to TRBJ1-2; TCRdb returns TRBD1, unconfirmable since there is no DNA. This CDR3 is 13 amino acids long. In germline, CDR1 is KGHSH, CDR2 LQKENI. The CDR3 spells CASSRQGGDGYTF.

The chain couples TRBV27 to TRBJ2-5; absent DNA, TCRdb's TRBD1 call cannot be checked. CDR1 is MNHEY, CDR2 SMNVEV, per germline (reference sequence). There are 15 residues in the CDR3. The CDR3 here is CASSFLGAGEETQYF.

This sequence joins TRBV4-2 and TRBJ2-7; the TRBD2 assignment by TCRdb is unverifiable without DNA. Germline V gives CDR1 LGHNA, CDR2 YNFKEQ. The CDR3 length is 18 residues. This CDR3 reads CASSPLPGLAGSSYEQYF.

The chain links TRBV6-5 to TRBJ2-7; no DNA is available, so the TRBD1 call from TCRdb remains unchecked. The germline gives CDR1 MNHEY, CDR2 SVGAGI. The CDR3 totals 15 residues. The CDR3 loop reads CASSYSGAGADEQYF.

The gene calls are TRBV7-2 and TRBJ2-3. This CDR3 is 14 amino acids long. Germline V gene lookup returns CDR1 SGHTA and CDR2 FQGNSA. The chain's CDR3 is CASSLLGPTDTQYF.

The chain combines TRBV4-3 with TRBJ2-3. Per the germline V gene, CDR1 is LGHNA and CDR2 is YSLEER. The CDR3 is 17 amino acids. The CDR3 sequence is CASSQDLLEFVTDTQYF.

The rearrangement uses TRBV9 and TRBJ2-2; TCRdb proposes TRBD2, but this gene call is untestable without DNA. Germline V gene data show CDR1 as SGDLS and CDR2 as YYNGEE. CDR3 length: 13 residues. CDR3 sequence: CASGGLNTGELFF.

The chain has TRBV7-6 and TRBJ2-2; checking the TCRdb D call of TRBD2 is not possible without DNA. The V gene's germline CDR1 is SGHVS and CDR2 FNYEAQ. This CDR3 is 16 amino acids long. CDR3 sequence reads: CASSLRTSGSVRELFF.

The V call is TRBV4-3, the J call TRBJ2-2; with no DNA, the TCRdb D assignment of TRBD1 cannot be verified. The CDR3 is made up of 18 amino acids. Germline V gene data show CDR1 as LGHNA and CDR2 as YSLEER. CDR3 loop: CASSQEVGTPIRPGDLFF.